The table lists the clone carrying this TCR beta chain with many counts. No antigen is known for it. Diagnosis relied on clinical symptoms, serum thyroxine and TRAb, thyroid ultrasound and orbital computed tomography. It was at first hyperthyroidism diagnosis, before any ophthalmopathy symptoms, that the blood sample was taken. The PBMCs were sourced from fresh peripheral blood (about 9.6 ml). This entry is derived from a study of T cells in Graves' hyperthyroidism and ophthalmopathy. General study points: Stable hyperthyroidism was told apart from ophthalmopathy by a model built on 13 V-J features.

Amplification targeted TCR beta CDR3 regions from RNA transcripts. The HTBI primer set served for first-round RT-PCR of the TCR CDR3. Each CDR3 protein is one row after TCRdb ran MiXCR on the multiplex PCR reads. The sample holds roughly 380,000 distinct CDR3 sequences, 13% seen once. V lost 5 bases, J lost 4 bases, and 17 bases lay in between. The CDR3 covers 15 residues. Germline V lookup: CDR1 MNHNS, CDR2 SASEGT. What was sequenced was blood. The sequence was collected from a young man with Graves' hyperthyroidism that later progressed to Graves' ophthalmopathy. This chain uses TRBV6-1 with TRBJ2-5; D call uncertain. The CDR3 DNA reads as TGTGCCAGCAGTAAACCGGGCCAAGGTCTAGAGACCCAGTACTTC. It specifies CASSKPGQGLETQYF.